Below, 3 T cell receptor beta chains from the same sample are listed, as sequenced in a study of CD8 T cells in ankylosing spondylitis. The antigens of these receptors remain unknown. TCRdb analysed the 5' RACE reads with MiXCR anew, one entry per CDR3 protein. Counted here are fewer than 550,000 distinct CDR3 sequences, 5.3% occurring once; the ten biggest clones make up around 3.5%. Study observations and caveats: A TCR beta motif of roughly eight highly homologous variants seemed to mark ankylosing spondylitis blood.

Sequenced input: blood, either unsorted or a sorted T cell fraction (not recorded which). These receptor sequences come from a male donor with ankylosing spondylitis.

In its sample, this clonotype was seen many times. The J gene is TRBJ2-1, the V gene TRBV27; D gene ambiguous. V was clipped by 3 bases and J by 9 bases, with 24 bases between them. The germline V gene has CDR1 MNHEY and CDR2 SMNVEV (reference sequence). The CDR3 loop spans 17 amino acids. CDR3: CASSFLGRVSMFSEQFF. The CDR3 DNA sequence: TGTGCCAGCAGTTTCCTAGGACGCGTGTCGATGTTCTCTGAGCAGTTCTTC.

This clonotype was counted many times. The chain has TRBV7-2 and TRBJ2-5; D unresolved. This CDR3 spans 13 amino acids. Germline CDR1 and CDR2: SGHTA and FQGNSA. The V end was cut by 3 bases, the J end by 4 bases, with 9 bases between. The CDR3 loop reads CASSFQAPETQYF. The CDR3 DNA is TGTGCCAGCAGCTTTCAGGCCCCAGAGACCCAGTACTTC. Combining the CDR3 with reference TRBV7-2 and TRBJ2-5 gives the whole variable domain GAGVSQSPSNKVTEKGKDVELRCDPISGHTALYWYRQSLGQGLEFLIYFQGNSAPDKSGLPSDRFSAERTGGSVSTLTIQRTQQEDSAVYLCASSFQAPETQYFGPGTRLLVL.

There are a few counts of this clonotype. The germline gene is not matched at one end of the junction; a read error may be the cause. This rearrangement joins TRBV7-2 to TRBJ2-1; tentatively, D is TRBD2 (7 bases). Germline CDR1 SGHTA, CDR2 FQGNSA. This CDR3 has 18 residues. The CDR3 sequence is CASSLALRGGRANAIHSF. CDR3 sequence (DNA): TGTGCCAGCAGCTTAGCTTTACGCGGGGGCAGGGCAAACGCAATCCACAGCTTC. Using reference TRBV7-2 and TRBJ2-1 for the parts outside the CDR3, the full variable domain is GAGVSQSPSNKVTEKGKDVELRCDPISGHTALYWYRQSLGQGLEFLIYFQGNSAPDKSGLPSDRFSAERTGGSVSTLTIQRTQQEDSAVYLCASSLALRGGRANAIHSFGPGTRLTVL.